One sample yielded the 29 T cell receptor beta chains listed below, sequenced in a study of beta chain features in type 1 diabetes. Reverse transcription of all isolated RNA meant that expressed TCRB transcripts were sequenced. The data were produced by immunoSEQ multiplex PCR, yet TCRdb's version contains in-frame clones alone and is incomplete. The sample yields 150,000 or so clones, under 60% seen once. Sequencing input: Tregs from blood. The receptors originated from a young man in good health.

V usage is TRBV10-3 and J usage is TRBJ2-7, with 10 nucleotides matching TRBD2. The V gene end was trimmed by 7 bases and the J gene end by 1 base; junction bases not matched to a gene: 13. In germline, CDR1 is ENHRY, CDR2 SYGVKD. CDR3 length equals 17 residues. The CDR3 protein is CAIILAGELSPSYEQYF. The CDR3 region has the DNA TGTGCCATCATCCTAGCGGGAGAACTTTCTCCTTCCTACGAGCAGTACTTC.

V is TRBV9 and J is TRBJ1-5; D is possibly TRBD1 (5 bases). Trimming stripped 0 bases from V and 11 bases from J, with 12 bases between. This CDR3 is 13 amino acids long. CDR1 and CDR2 from the germline V gene are SGDLS and YYNGEE. The DNA of the CDR3 is TGTGCCAGCAGCGTAGCCGGGGGGGGGACCCAGCATTTT. Translating it yields CASSVAGGGTQHF.

This chain links TRBV5-1 with TRBJ1-2; 12 nucleotides line up with TRBD1. From germline, CDR1 is SGHRS and CDR2 YFSETQ. J was trimmed by 4 bases and V by 1 base; bases with no gene match: 5. The length of the CDR3 is 16 residues. Written as DNA, the CDR3 is TGCGCCAGCAGCTTGCGGGACAGGGGGCAGGGCTATGGCTACACCTTC. This encodes CASSLRDRGQGYGYTF. The full variable domain, with the rest looked up from reference TRBV5-1 and TRBJ1-2, is KAGVTQTPRYLIKTRGQQVTLSCSPISGHRSVSWYQQTPGQGLQFLFEYFSETQRNKGNFPGRFSGRQFSNSRSEMNVSTLELGDSALYLCASSLRDRGQGYGYTFGSGTRLTVV.

This clone occurred a few times. This rearrangement joins TRBV7-8 to TRBJ1-1; 10 bases line up with TRBD1. Germline V gene lookup returns CDR1 SGHVS and CDR2 FQNEAQ. The CDR3 has 16 residues. Trimming cost V 5 bases and J 5 bases; bases outside gene matches: 11. The CDR3 coding sequence is TGTGCCAGCAGCCGACCCGGGACAGGGGTCGGGACTGAAGCTTTCTTT. Translated: CASSRPGTGVGTEAFF.

The chain links TRBV5-1 to TRBJ1-2; 10 bases map to TRBD1. The length of the CDR3 is 14 residues. Germline CDR1 SGHRS, CDR2 YFSETQ. The V and J ends lost 3 bases and 7 bases, in that order; junction bases with no gene match: 6. The CDR3 DNA is TGCGCCAGCAGCTCCGACAGGGGGCAAGGTGGCTACACCTTC. The encoded protein is CASSSDRGQGGYTF.

This clone has a handful of counts. The V gene is TRBV7-2, the J gene TRBJ2-3, with TRBD1 as a possible D gene (5 bases). The germline V gene has CDR1 SGHTA and CDR2 FQGNSA. CDR3 size: 13 residues. Trimming shortened V by 3 bases and J by 8 bases, and 12 bases separated the two germline ends. The CDR3 spells CASSLTVSGTQYF. In nucleotides, the CDR3 is TGTGCCAGCAGCTTGACAGTCTCGGGTACGCAGTATTTT.

This rearrangement joins TRBV7-2 to TRBJ2-7; D gene uncertain. The CDR3 consists of 12 residues. Germline CDR1 is SGHTA and CDR2 is FQGNSA. Trimming shortened V by 4 bases and J by 3 bases, and 7 bases separated the two germline ends. CDR3 nucleotides: TGTGCCAGCAGCTACAGCTACTACGAGCAGTACTTC. It is translated as CASSYSYYEQYF.

J is TRBJ2-2 and V is TRBV4-2; 12 bases fit TRBD2. CDR3 length: 16 residues. Germline CDR1 and CDR2: LGHNA and YNFKEQ. J was trimmed by 5 bases and V by 4 bases; bases with no gene match: 5. DNA of the CDR3: TGTGCCAGCAGCCGGCAACTAGCGGGGGGAACCGGGGAGCTGTTTTTT. Protein sequence: CASSRQLAGGTGELFF.

This chain links TRBV5-1 with TRBJ2-1; D is ambiguous. The CDR3 covers 16 residues. Looked up from germline, CDR1 is SGHRS and CDR2 is YFSETQ. V dropped 0 bases and J dropped 3 bases, with 13 bases sitting between them. For the CDR3, the DNA is TGCGCCAGCAGCTTGGCTTATTTATCAGGCTACAATGAGCAGTTCTTC. Translated: CASSLAYLSGYNEQFF.

The genes are TRBV6-1 and TRBJ2-2; 7 positions match TRBD2. With 4 bases clipped from V and 2 bases from J, the junction kept 7 bases outside the gene matches. Per the germline V gene, CDR1 is MNHNS and CDR2 is SASEGT. This CDR3 comprises 16 residues. CDR3: CASSVRRGRNTGELFF. CDR3 nucleotide sequence: TGTGCCAGCAGTGTAAGGCGGGGGAGAAACACCGGGGAGCTGTTTTTT.

This clone came up a few times. The rearrangement links TRBV9 to TRBJ2-7; 12 bases map to TRBD2. The CDR3 spans 16 residues. V was pared by 3 bases and J by 5 bases, with 9 bases of the junction left unmatched. Germline loops: CDR1 SGDLS, CDR2 YYNGEE. The CDR3 bases are TGTGCCAGCAGCGCCCTTCGCTCTAGCGGGGGGGACGAGCAGTACTTC. This sequence encodes CASSALRSSGGDEQYF.

The J gene is TRBJ1-6, the V gene TRBV30, with D perhaps matching TRBD1 (6 bases). The germline V gene has CDR1 GTSNPN and CDR2 SVGIG (reference sequence). The CDR3 is 12 amino acids. Trimming took 7 bases from V and 5 from J, leaving 9 bases between them. CDR3 DNA sequence: TGTGCCTTTGGACAGAATAATTCACCCCTCCACTTT. Translated: CAFGQNNSPLHF.

This rearrangement joins TRBV6-1 to TRBJ2-1, with 7 positions matching TRBD1. The CDR3 totals 13 residues. V lost 5 bases, J lost 4 bases, and 2 bases stayed unmatched. Germline CDR1 reads MNHNS; CDR2 reads SASEGT. CDR3 DNA sequence: TGTGCCAGCAGTTTGACAGGGTACAATGAGCAGTTCTTC. Protein sequence: CASSLTGYNEQFF.

This rearrangement joins TRBV28 to TRBJ1-4, with TRBD1 identical over 7 bases. Germline lookup yields CDR1 MDHEN and CDR2 SYDVKM. The CDR3 spans 16 residues. V lost 2 bases, J lost 7 bases, and 10 bases stayed unmatched. The chain's CDR3 is CASSLMKTGFGEKLFF. DNA of the CDR3: TGTGCCAGCAGTTTAATGAAGACAGGGTTTGGTGAAAAACTGTTTTTT.

The J gene is TRBJ1-6, the V gene TRBV7-2; possible D gene TRBD1, 5 bases. Trimming took off 1 base at V and 12 bases at J, with 19 bases between the two ends. The germline V gene encodes CDR1 SGHTA and CDR2 FQGNSA. CDR3 length: 16 residues. DNA for the CDR3: TGTGCCAGCAGCTTAGGCGGGGCATCCCTGGGTGGACCCCTCCACTTT. This gives the protein CASSLGGASLGGPLHF.

CDR3 coding DNA: TGTGCCAGCAGCGTAGGGGGCCCCAAAACCTCTGGGGCCAACGTCCTGACTTTC. Its translation is CASSVGGPKTSGANVLTF. The V call is TRBV9, the J call TRBJ2-6, with D perhaps matching TRBD1 (5 bases). The CDR3 has 18 residues. The V gene lost 0 bases and the J gene lost 0 bases, with 13 bases spanning the gap. CDR1 is SGDLS, CDR2 YYNGEE, per germline.

This clone was counted only a few times. V is TRBV7-2 and J is TRBJ1-2; a weak D match, TRBD1 (5 bases). V lost 5 bases and J lost 4, with 8 bases in between. This CDR3 contains 12 residues. Germline V lookup: CDR1 SGHTA, CDR2 FQGNSA. In nucleotides, the CDR3 is TGTGCCAGCAGCCGACAGACCTATGGCTACACCTTC. As protein: CASSRQTYGYTF.

V usage is TRBV7-2 and J usage is TRBJ1-2, with D perhaps TRBD1 (6 bases). The CDR3 length is 15 residues. The V and J ends lost 5 bases and 2 bases respectively, with 15 bases between them. Germline V lookup: CDR1 SGHTA, CDR2 FQGNSA. CDR3 amino acids: CASSPSGTRNYGYTF. Here the CDR3 DNA reads TGTGCCAGCAGCCCATCGGGGACACGCAACTATGGCTACACCTTC.

This chain connects TRBV29-1 to TRBJ2-7; 11 nucleotides match TRBD1. CDR1 and CDR2 (germline): SQVTM, ANQGSEA. The CDR3 has 13 residues. The V gene end was trimmed by 7 bases and the J gene end by 3 bases; junction bases not matched to a gene: 5. The CDR3 bases are TGCAGCGCCCAAGGGACAGGGGGCTACGAGCAGTACTTC. Translated: CSAQGTGGYEQYF.

This clone occurred once. CDR3 residues: CASSLPTGAGEQYF. CDR3 nucleotide sequence: TGCGCCAGCAGCTTACCTACAGGGGCGGGTGAGCAGTACTTC. This chain connects TRBV5-1 to TRBJ2-7, with TRBD1 matching 7 bases. V gave up 2 bases and J gave up 7 bases; unmatched junction bases: 9. The CDR3 is 14 residues long. CDR1 and CDR2 (germline): SGHRS, YFSETQ.

The genes are TRBV5-1 and TRBJ2-3; possibly TRBD2 for D (6 bases). Germline-derived CDR1 and CDR2 are SGHRS and YFSETQ. V lost 0 bases and J 5 bases, leaving 16 bases between the germline ends. This CDR3 is 16 amino acids long. The CDR3 nucleotides are TGCGCCAGCAGCTTGGAATTTGGGGGAGGTGGAGATACGCAGTATTTT. It encodes CASSLEFGGGGDTQYF.

This clone appeared a few times. The chain has TRBV19 and TRBJ1-1; 9 bases line up with TRBD1. Germline V gene data show CDR1 as LNHDA and CDR2 as SQIVND (reference sequence). The CDR3 has 14 residues. Unmatched junction bases numbered 6, after V lost 6 bases and J lost 4 bases. The CDR3 coding sequence is TGTGCCAGTAGACAGGACAGGGGAGGCACTGAAGCTTTCTTT. Its protein is CASRQDRGGTEAFF.

This clone was seen a handful of times. The rearrangement uses TRBV30 and TRBJ2-7; D is unresolved. The CDR3 covers 11 residues. Looked up from germline, CDR1 is GTSNPN and CDR2 is SVGIG (reference sequence). V lost 0 bases, J lost 6 bases, and 6 bases lay in between. DNA for the CDR3: TGTGCCTGGAGTGTACGGGTCGAGCAGTACTTC. Its protein is CAWSVRVEQYF. Filled out from reference TRBV30 and TRBJ2-7, the complete variable domain reads SQTIHQWPATLVQPVGSPLSLECTVEGTSNPNLYWYRQAAGRGLQLLFYSVGIGQISSEVPQNLSASRPQDRQFILSSKKLLLSDSGFYLCAWSVRVEQYFGPGTRLTVT.

This chain joins TRBV27 and TRBJ2-3; tentatively, D is TRBD2 (5 bases). V dropped 4 bases and J dropped 1 base, with 9 bases sitting between them. Germline CDR1 reads MNHEY; CDR2 reads SMNVEV (reference sequence). This CDR3 comprises 14 residues. CDR3 residues: CASSYRERTDTQYF. CDR3 coding DNA: TGTGCCAGCAGTTATCGGGAACGCACAGATACGCAGTATTTT.

The chain is built from TRBV7-2 and TRBJ1-5, with D perhaps matching TRBD1 (6 bases). The germline gives CDR1 SGHTA, CDR2 FQGNSA. CDR3 size: 18 residues. V shed 1 base and J shed 2 bases, with 18 bases lying between them. CDR3 protein: CASSLGFRGTWGNQPQHF. DNA for the CDR3: TGTGCCAGCAGCTTAGGGTTTCGAGGGACATGGGGCAATCAGCCCCAGCATTTT.

The V and J genes are TRBV7-6 and TRBJ1-4; 9 bases agree with TRBD1. The germline CDR1 and CDR2 sequences are SGHVS and FNYEAQ. The CDR3 contains 14 residues. V was pared by 10 bases and J by 5 bases, with 8 bases of the junction left unmatched. CDR3 loop: CANTMGQGNEKLFF. The CDR3, as DNA: TGTGCCAACACCATGGGACAGGGAAATGAAAAACTGTTTTTT.

This clone has just a few counts. The J gene is TRBJ2-1, the V gene TRBV19, with D possibly TRBD2 on 5 matching bases. The CDR3 loop spans 11 amino acids. CDR1 is LNHDA and CDR2 is SQIVND in the germline V gene (reference sequence). Trimming took 3 bases from V and 14 from J, leaving 11 bases between them. CDR3 sequence reads: CASSIGGSKFF. The CDR3 DNA follows: TGTGCCAGTAGTATTGGAGGCTCCAAGTTCTTC.

The chain recombines TRBV5-1 with TRBJ2-1; D possibly corresponds to TRBD1 (6 bases). V lost 0 bases and J 1 base, leaving 8 bases between the germline ends. Germline CDR1 and CDR2: SGHRS and YFSETQ. This CDR3 region has 15 residues. The chain's CDR3 is CASSLGGQSYNEQFF. Written as DNA, the CDR3 is TGCGCCAGCAGCTTGGGGGGGCAGTCCTACAATGAGCAGTTCTTC.

The CDR3 is CASSLALYGYTF. CDR3 in DNA: TGTGCCAGCAGCTTGGCCCTTTATGGCTACACCTTC. This rearrangement joins TRBV5-8 to TRBJ1-2; D ambiguous. Per germline, CDR1 SGHTS and CDR2 YDEGEE. Trimming took off 0 bases at V and 5 bases at J, with 5 bases between the two ends. This CDR3 comprises 12 residues.